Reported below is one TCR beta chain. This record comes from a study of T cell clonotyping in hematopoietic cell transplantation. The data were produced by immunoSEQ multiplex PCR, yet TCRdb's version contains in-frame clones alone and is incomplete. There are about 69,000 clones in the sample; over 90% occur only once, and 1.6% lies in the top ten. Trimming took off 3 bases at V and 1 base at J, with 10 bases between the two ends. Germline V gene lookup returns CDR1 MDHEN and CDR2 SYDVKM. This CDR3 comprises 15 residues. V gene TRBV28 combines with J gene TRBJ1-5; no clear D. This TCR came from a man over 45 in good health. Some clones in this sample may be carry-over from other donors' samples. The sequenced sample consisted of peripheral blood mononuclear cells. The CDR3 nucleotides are TGTGCCAGCAGTTTTCGTCCTCCGAGCAATCAGCCCCAGCATTTT. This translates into CASSFRPPSNQPQHF.